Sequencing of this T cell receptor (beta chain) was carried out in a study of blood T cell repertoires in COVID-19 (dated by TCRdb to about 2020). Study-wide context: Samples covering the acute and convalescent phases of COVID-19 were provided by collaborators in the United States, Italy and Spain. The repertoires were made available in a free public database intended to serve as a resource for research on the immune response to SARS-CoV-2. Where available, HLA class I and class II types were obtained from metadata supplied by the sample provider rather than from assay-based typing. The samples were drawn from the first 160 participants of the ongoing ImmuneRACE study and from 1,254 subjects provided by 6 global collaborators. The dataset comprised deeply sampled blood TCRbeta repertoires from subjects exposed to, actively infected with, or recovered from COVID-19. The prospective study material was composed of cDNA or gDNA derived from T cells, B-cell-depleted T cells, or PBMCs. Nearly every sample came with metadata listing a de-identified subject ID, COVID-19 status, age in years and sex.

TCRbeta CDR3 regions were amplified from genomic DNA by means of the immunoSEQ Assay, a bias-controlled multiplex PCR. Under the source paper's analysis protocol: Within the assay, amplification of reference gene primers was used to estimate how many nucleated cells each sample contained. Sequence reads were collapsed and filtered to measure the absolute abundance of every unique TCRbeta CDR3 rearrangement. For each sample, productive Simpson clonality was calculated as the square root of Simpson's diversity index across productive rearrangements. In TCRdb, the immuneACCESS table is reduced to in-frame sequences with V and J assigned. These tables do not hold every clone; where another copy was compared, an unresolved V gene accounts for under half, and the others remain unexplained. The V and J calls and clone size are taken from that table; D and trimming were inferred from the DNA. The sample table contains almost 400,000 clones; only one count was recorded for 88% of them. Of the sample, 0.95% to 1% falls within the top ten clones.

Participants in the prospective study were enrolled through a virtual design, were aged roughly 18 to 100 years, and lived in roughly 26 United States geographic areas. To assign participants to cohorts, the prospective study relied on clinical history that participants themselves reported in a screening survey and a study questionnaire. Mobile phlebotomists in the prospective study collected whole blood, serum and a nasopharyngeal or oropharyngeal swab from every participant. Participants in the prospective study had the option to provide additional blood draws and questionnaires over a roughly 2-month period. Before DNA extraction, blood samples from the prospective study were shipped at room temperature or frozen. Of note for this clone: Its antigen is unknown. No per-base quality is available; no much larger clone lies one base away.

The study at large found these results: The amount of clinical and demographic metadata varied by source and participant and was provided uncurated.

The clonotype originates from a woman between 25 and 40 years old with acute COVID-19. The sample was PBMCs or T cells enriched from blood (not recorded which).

The DNA sequence follows: TGCAGCGCGTCGACAGGGCCAAATTCACCCCTCCACTTT. Translated, this is CSASTGPNSPLHF. The chain links TRBV29-1 with TRBJ1-6; TRBD1 aligns with 7 central bases. V has 7 bases trimmed and J has 7 bases trimmed; junction bases matching no gene number 7. Based on the germline V gene, the CDR1 and CDR2 sequences are SQVTM and ANQGSEA. There are 13 amino acids in the CDR3, from cysteine to phenylalanine inclusive. Only the CDR3 DNA stays, 39 bases, in frame from base 1. The variable domain in full, with residues beyond the CDR3 obtained from the reference TRBV29-1 and TRBJ1-6 genes, is SAVISQKPSRDICQRGTSLTIQCQVDSQVTMMFWYRQQPGQSLTLIATANQGSEATYESGFVIDKFPISRPNLTFSTLTVSNMSPEDSSIYLCSASTGPNSPLHFGNGTRLTVT.